The 25 T cell receptor beta chains presented below share a single source sample, sequenced in a study of blood T cell repertoires in COVID-19. Using immunoSEQ multiplex PCR, the repertoire was profiled, and TCRdb retains in-frame clones only, with some absent. The table lists some 260,000 clones, about 80% of them singletons. Material for sequencing was PBMCs or T cells enriched from blood (not recorded which). Receptor source: a young man with acute COVID-19.

This clone appeared once. The rearrangement links TRBV19 to TRBJ1-2, with a weak D call TRBD1 (5 bases). V was clipped by 5 bases and J by 7 bases, with 26 bases between them. Germline assignment: CDR1 LNHDA and CDR2 SQIVND (reference sequence). This CDR3 has 17 residues. DNA of the CDR3: TGTGCCAGTAGTGCGAGACGGACACAAGAAACTACCCTTGGCTACACCTTC. Protein product: CASSARRTQETTLGYTF.

The chain couples TRBV7-3 to TRBJ1-1; D remains ambiguous. The CDR3 is 14 amino acids. Trimming took 2 bases from V and 3 from J, leaving 10 bases between them. Germline V CDR1 and CDR2: SGHTA, FQGTGA. The CDR3 here is CASSLGGVDTEAFF. The CDR3 DNA follows: TGTGCCAGCAGCTTAGGCGGAGTGGACACTGAAGCTTTCTTT.

The V call is TRBV27, the J call TRBJ1-1; maybe TRBD1 (5 bases). The CDR3 has 14 amino acids. Germline V gene lookup returns CDR1 MNHEY and CDR2 SMNVEV (reference sequence). The V end was cut by 1 base, the J end by 4 bases, with 10 bases between. This CDR3 is CASSLYGGGTEAFF. The CDR3 DNA sequence: TGTGCCAGCAGTTTATACGGGGGGGGCACTGAAGCTTTCTTT.

This clone was counted only a few times. This chain uses TRBV29-1 with TRBJ2-1; 10 bases line up with TRBD2. Trimming cost V 6 bases and J 9 bases; bases outside gene matches: 8. The CDR3 is 13 amino acids. Germline lookup yields CDR1 SQVTM and CDR2 ANQGSEA. The DNA of the CDR3 is TGCAGCGTGGAACTAGCGGGGTGGGCTGAGCAGTTCTTC. This sequence encodes CSVELAGWAEQFF.

The chain is built from TRBV29-1 and TRBJ2-1; TRBD1 might be the D (5 bases). Germline V gives CDR1 SQVTM, CDR2 ANQGSEA. The CDR3 is made up of 15 amino acids. The V end lost 6 bases, the J end lost 0 bases, and 15 bases lay between the germline ends. As DNA, the CDR3 is TGCAGCGTCACAGGAGATACCAGCTCCTACAATGAGCAGTTCTTC. It encodes CSVTGDTSSYNEQFF.

The genes are TRBV7-9 and TRBJ2-1, with TRBD1 as a possible D gene (6 bases). Deletions cut 5 bases from V and 3 bases from J, with 11 bases between. CDR1 and CDR2 (germline): SEHNR, FQNEAQ (reference sequence). CDR3 size: 14 residues. The CDR3 bases are TGTGCCAGCAGCCCGGACAGACGCTACAATGAGCAGTTCTTC. Translation: CASSPDRRYNEQFF. Drawing the rest from reference TRBV7-9 and TRBJ2-1, the complete variable domain is DTGVSQNPRHKITKRGQNVTFRCDPISEHNRLYWYRQTLGQGPEFLTYFQNEAQLEKSRLLSDRFSAERPKGSFSTLEIQRTEQGDSAMYLCASSPDRRYNEQFFGPGTRLTVL.

The rearrangement uses TRBV6-5 and TRBJ1-2; D remains unclear. Per germline, CDR1 MNHEY and CDR2 SVGAGI. The CDR3 totals 11 residues. Trimming took 6 bases from V and 4 from J, leaving 6 bases between them. CDR3: CASRTGYGYTF. The CDR3, as DNA: TGTGCCAGCAGGACGGGCTATGGCTACACCTTC.

The CDR3 reads CASRAQGHDNSPLHF. CDR3 DNA sequence: TGTGCCAGCAGGGCCCAAGGACATGATAATTCACCCCTCCACTTT. V and J are TRBV2 and TRBJ1-6; D may be TRBD1 (5 bases). V shed 6 bases and J shed 5 bases, with 14 bases lying between them. The CDR3 consists of 15 residues. The germline V gene has CDR1 SNHLY and CDR2 FYNNEI.

V gene TRBV27 combines with J gene TRBJ1-6, with 7 bases matching TRBD1. From germline, CDR1 is MNHEY and CDR2 SMNVEV (reference sequence). The CDR3 has 15 residues. Trimming took 7 bases from V and 4 from J; bases not matched to a gene: 7. CDR3: CASKRTGDYNSPLHF. The CDR3 DNA follows: TGTGCCAGCAAACGAACAGGGGATTATAATTCACCCCTCCACTTT.

J is TRBJ2-7 and V is TRBV18; D unresolved. CDR1 and CDR2 from the germline V gene are KGHSH and LQKENI. The CDR3 totals 15 residues. Trimming shortened V by 6 bases and J by 4 bases, and 19 bases separated the two germline ends. This chain's CDR3 is CASSPSPFDGYEQYV. In DNA, the CDR3 is TGTGCCAGCTCCCCCTCCCCGTTTGACGGGTACGAGCAGTACGTC.

On this clone: Germline and junction disagree at one end, which may indicate a read error. The V call is TRBV5-1, the J call TRBJ1-6, with a possible D match to TRBD1 (6 bases). The CDR3 extends over 17 amino acids. CDR1 and CDR2 (germline): SGHRS, YFSETQ. The CDR3, as DNA: TGTGCCAGCAGCCCGTCGCGTCAAACAGGGTTGGGTTCACCCCTCCACTTT. Translation: CASSPSRQTGLGSPLHF.

V gene TRBV6-2 or TRBV6-3 combines with J gene TRBJ2-1; no reliable D call. The germline V gene has CDR1 MNHEY and CDR2 SVGEGT. This CDR3 contains 15 residues. V lost 4 bases and J lost 0, with 10 bases in between. CDR3 sequence reads: CASSFPTVSYNEQFF. The CDR3 DNA reads TGTGCCAGCAGTTTCCCAACAGTCTCCTACAATGAGCAGTTCTTC.

As concerns this clone: A read error may account for a junction end that differs from germline. In DNA form, the CDR3 reads TGTGCCAGCAGCAGTGGGGCCGAAGCTTTCTTT. It encodes CASSSGAEAFF. This rearrangement joins TRBV5-1 to TRBJ1-1, with D possibly being TRBD1 (5 bases). The CDR3 totals 11 residues. Germline assignment: CDR1 SGHRS and CDR2 YFSETQ.

This chain joins TRBV5-4 and TRBJ2-5; D is ambiguous. The V end lost 0 bases, the J end lost 5 bases, and 5 bases lay between the germline ends. The CDR3 has 12 amino acids. In germline, CDR1 is SGHNT, CDR2 YYREEE (reference sequence). The CDR3 reads CASSLAEETQYF. The CDR3 region has the DNA TGTGCCAGCAGCTTGGCCGAGGAGACCCAGTACTTC.

The table lists this clone with a count of one. The CDR3 bases are TGCGCCAGCAGCTTGGACCGGGGTTTAGGTGAGCAGTTCTTC. The encoded protein is CASSLDRGLGEQFF. V is TRBV5-1 and J is TRBJ2-1, with TRBD2 as a possible D gene (5 bases). The CDR3 has 14 amino acids. V was cut by 0 bases and J by 9 bases, with 13 bases left in between. The germline CDR1 and CDR2 sequences are SGHRS and YFSETQ.

The V call is TRBV5-8, the J call TRBJ1-4; D uncertain. V shed 5 bases and J shed 7 bases, with 12 bases lying between them. Looked up from germline, CDR1 is SGHTS and CDR2 is YDEGEE. The CDR3 runs to 13 residues. CDR3 coding DNA: TGTGCCAGCAGGCTCTCGGGGTCTGAAAAACTGTTTTTT. It translates to CASRLSGSEKLFF.

V is TRBV6-5 and J is TRBJ2-7, with 7 bases that match TRBD1. Per germline, CDR1 MNHEY and CDR2 SVGAGI. After removal of 8 bases from V and 6 bases from J, the junction contained 4 bases not matched to a gene. The CDR3 consists of 11 residues. The CDR3 DNA reads as TGTGCCAGCCGGGACAGAGGCGAGCAGTACGTC. This gives the protein CASRDRGEQYV.

The V and J genes are TRBV27 and TRBJ2-2; 8 positions match TRBD2. This CDR3 has 17 residues. The germline gives CDR1 MNHEY, CDR2 SMNVEV (reference sequence). Trimming removed 6 bases from V and 0 bases from J; junction bases left unmatched: 9. This CDR3 is CASSWGSGGANTGELFF. The CDR3 bases are TGTGCCAGCAGCTGGGGCAGCGGGGGAGCGAACACCGGGGAGCTGTTTTTT.

V and J are TRBV5-1 and TRBJ2-7; 12 bases map to TRBD1. CDR3 length equals 15 residues. Looked up from germline, CDR1 is SGHRS and CDR2 is YFSETQ. CDR3 sequence reads: CASSLGQGAYYEQYV. In DNA, the CDR3 is TGTGCCAGCAGCTTGGGACAGGGGGCGTACTACGAGCAGTACGTC.

DNA for the CDR3: TGCGCCAGCAGCCAAACCGGGACTGTCTCTGGAAACACCATATATTTT. This translates into CASSQTGTVSGNTIYF. This chain joins TRBV4-1 and TRBJ1-3; D is perhaps TRBD1 (5 bases). This CDR3 has 16 residues. Trimming stripped 2 bases from V and 0 bases from J, with 11 bases between. Per germline, CDR1 MGHRA and CDR2 YSYEKL.

This clone was observed a handful of times. This chain joins TRBV7-2 and TRBJ2-5; 9 positions match TRBD2. Per germline, CDR1 SGHTA and CDR2 FQGNSA. V lost 5 bases to trimming and J lost 9 bases; unmatched junction nucleotides: 16. The CDR3 consists of 16 residues. The CDR3 region has the DNA TGTGCCAGCAGCCCCCGCCCCGGGACTAGCCCTATGCCCCAGTACTTC. It encodes CASSPRPGTSPMPQYF. The full variable domain, in which reference TRBV7-2 and TRBJ2-5 provide the parts outside the CDR3, is GAGVSQSPSNKVTEKGKDVELRCDPISGHTALYWYRQSLGQGLEFLIYFQGNSAPDKSGLPSDRFSAERTGGSVSTLTIQRTQQEDSAVYLCASSPRPGTSPMPQYFGPGTRLLVL.

V gene TRBV5-1 combines with J gene TRBJ2-5; 11 bases match TRBD2. Germline CDR1 SGHRS, CDR2 YFSETQ. The V and J ends lost 1 base and 3 bases, in that order; junction bases with no gene match: 8. The length of the CDR3 is 17 residues. For the CDR3, the DNA is TGCGCCAGCAGCTTGACTAGCGGGAGCGGTCTAAAAGAGACCCAGTACTTC. Encoded protein: CASSLTSGSGLKETQYF. Based on the CDR3 plus reference TRBV5-1 and TRBJ2-5, the full variable domain is KAGVTQTPRYLIKTRGQQVTLSCSPISGHRSVSWYQQTPGQGLQFLFEYFSETQRNKGNFPGRFSGRQFSNSRSEMNVSTLELGDSALYLCASSLTSGSGLKETQYFGPGTRLLVL.

The chain employs TRBV7-2 and TRBJ1-2, with D perhaps TRBD1 (5 bases). The V end lost 0 bases, the J end lost 4 bases, and 9 bases lay between the germline ends. This CDR3 is 14 amino acids long. CDR1 SGHTA and CDR2 FQGNSA come from the germline V gene. CDR3 loop: CASSLAQDTYGYTF. CDR3 in DNA: TGTGCCAGCAGCTTAGCCCAGGACACCTATGGCTACACCTTC.

This chain uses TRBV5-1 with TRBJ2-2, with 9 positions matching TRBD2. Germline CDR1 SGHRS, CDR2 YFSETQ. V dropped 1 base and J dropped 0; count of bases not matched to a gene: 7. The CDR3 has 18 amino acids. CDR3 loop: CASSLLDSGGANTGELFF. The CDR3 nucleotides read TGCGCCAGCAGCTTGTTGGATAGCGGGGGTGCGAACACCGGGGAGCTGTTTTTT.

The chain joins TRBV6-6 to TRBJ1-2, with 8 bases identical to TRBD1. Germline lookup yields CDR1 MNHNY and CDR2 SVGAGI (reference sequence). The V gene end was trimmed by 5 bases and the J gene end by 2 bases; junction bases not matched to a gene: 7. This CDR3 has 15 amino acids. The CDR3 DNA is TGTGCCAGCAGTGGGGGGACAGGAAAAAACTATGGCTACACCTTC. It specifies CASSGGTGKNYGYTF.